This T cell receptor beta chain is from a study of T cells in Graves' hyperthyroidism and ophthalmopathy. Study results and limitations: In the blood, most expanded thyroid clonotypes above 0.001 appeared as well.

Using RNA transcripts as the source, TCR beta CDR3 regions were amplified. The TCR CDR3 was amplified in a first-round RT-PCR using the HTBI primer set. Via MiXCR, TCRdb re-called the multiplex PCR reads, giving one row per CDR3 protein. The repertoire has about 600,000 distinct CDR3 sequences, about 14% of them found once; the top ten carry more than 6%. Trimming cost V 6 bases and J 2 bases, with 17 bases left between them. The CDR3 loop spans 15 amino acids. CDR1 SGHVS and CDR2 FQNEAQ come from the germline V gene. This clonotype showed up many times. Its specificity is not known. The rearrangement links TRBV7-8 to TRBJ2-7, with D possibly TRBD2 on 6 matching bases. Sequencing input: blood. The clonotype comes from a young woman with Graves' ophthalmopathy. The CDR3: CASSSRPGLTYEQYF. CDR3 nucleotides: TGTGCCAGCAGTTCAAGACCGGGACTCACCTACGAGCAGTACTTC.